The T cell receptor beta chain under discussion was sequenced for a study of blood T cell repertoires in COVID-19 (dated by TCRdb to about 2020). Broadly, across the study: Samples from collaborators originated in the United States, Italy and Spain and spanned both the acute and convalescent phases of COVID-19. The prospective study material was composed of cDNA or gDNA derived from T cells, B-cell-depleted T cells, or PBMCs. The dataset comprised deeply sampled blood TCRbeta repertoires from subjects exposed to, actively infected with, or recovered from COVID-19. The repertoires were made available in a free public database intended to serve as a resource for research on the immune response to SARS-CoV-2. The samples were drawn from two sources: the first 160 participants of the ongoing ImmuneRACE study, and fewer than 1,500 subjects contributed by 6 global collaborators. Sample metadata almost always included a de-identified subject ID, COVID-19 status, age in years and sex. Where available, HLA class I and class II types were obtained from metadata supplied by the sample provider rather than from assay-based typing.

From cysteine to phenylalanine, the CDR3 is 16 amino acids long. Of all the DNA, just the CDR3 is kept, 48 bases in frame from base 1. The germline V gene specifies SGHTA as CDR1 and FQGNSA as CDR2. The junction shows trimming of 3 bases on V and 0 bases on J, plus 14 bases between the germline ends. Points on this clone: Its antigen is still unknown. No clone much larger than this one lies a single base away; base qualities are absent.

TCRbeta CDR3 regions were amplified from genomic DNA by means of the immunoSEQ Assay, a bias-controlled multiplex PCR. As for the authors' bioinformatics: Nucleated cell counts per sample were estimated from amplification of reference gene primers within the assay. To quantify the absolute abundance of each unique TCRbeta CDR3 rearrangement, sequence reads were collapsed and filtered. For each sample, productive Simpson clonality was calculated as the square root of Simpson's diversity index over productive rearrangements. This is the immuneACCESS table as TCRdb keeps it, with only in-frame sequences that have V and J called. A part of the clones is gone; compared with another copy, unresolved V genes explain less than half, and the rest is unexplained. That table gives V, J and clone size, and the DNA gave D and trimming. Recorded for this sample are approximately 82,000 clones; approximately 78% of them occurred a single time. Jointly, the top ten make up around 36% of the sample.

Collaborating institutions collected whole blood in K2EDTA tubes following their own protocols. Collaborator samples were shipped for TCRbeta analysis as frozen whole blood, isolated PBMCs, or DNA extracted from either sample type. Results and caveats for the whole study, not just this receptor: How much clinical and demographic metadata was included differed by source and by participant, and the metadata was provided uncurated.

Recombination linked TRBV7-2 to TRBJ1-2, with no confident D gene call. The receptor's source is a woman aged 70 to 79 with acute or convalescent COVID-19. The sequenced sample was peripheral blood. The CDR3 loop reads CASSLAPGSTNYGYTF. DNA sequence: TGTGCCAGCAGCTTGGCCCCGGGATCCACTAACTATGGCTACACCTTC.